This T cell receptor (beta chain) is drawn from a study of T-cell memory formation after mild COVID-19. V was pared by 10 bases and J by 10 bases, with 28 bases between. The CDR3 spans 16 residues. In germline, CDR1 is SGHTA, CDR2 FQGNSA. This clonotype was counted a few times. Antigen specificity is unknown. Study results and limitations: Several responding clones turned up in pre-infection memory, indicating that cross-reactive memory may have taken part.

One entry per CDR3 protein, called by TCRdb with MiXCR from the 5' RACE reads. Of about 62,000 distinct CDR3 sequences detected, 9.3% appear once; the ten largest clones hold about 1.1%. The V gene is TRBV7-2, the J gene TRBJ2-2; D is undetermined. Sample: PBMCs or a T cell subset sorted from them (not recorded which). The TCR sequence derives from a man aged 18 to 30 who had mild COVID-19 (a few samples of this study predate the infection). Cell type and time point are not known. The CDR3 bases are TGTGCCATCCGACCTCCGGAACCTGAAAGCGTGGTGGAGCTGTTTTTT. Its protein is CAIRPPEPESVVELFF.